The 17 T cell receptor beta chains below all came from one sample that was sequenced in a study. Libraries were prepared by immunoSEQ multiplex PCR; TCRdb keeps only in-frame clonotypes and omits some of them. The sample consists of approximately 53,000 clones, 90% to 95% of them appearing once. Sample: PBMCs. The receptors come from a man between 40 and 49 years old with rheumatoid arthritis.

As regards this clone: A junction end diverges from the germline sequence, so it may reflect a read error. This rearrangement joins TRBV6-5 to TRBJ1-5, with 10 bases identical to TRBD1. Germline V gene sequence: CDR1 MNHEY, CDR2 SVGAGI. The CDR3 spans 14 residues. CDR3 sequence: CASSRDRGNQPQHF. Here the CDR3 DNA reads TGTGCCAGCAGCCGGGACAGGGGCAACCAGCCCCAGCATTTT.

V is TRBV6-5 and J is TRBJ2-4; tentative D call: TRBD2 (5 bases). The V gene lost 0 bases and the J gene lost 5 bases, with 11 bases spanning the gap. Looked up from germline, CDR1 is MNHEY and CDR2 is SVGAGI. This CDR3 has 15 amino acids. CDR3 DNA: TGTGCCAGCAGTTACTCCTCTCTGCGGGAAAACATTCAGTACTTC. Translation: CASSYSSLRENIQYF.

This clone was picked up one time. This rearrangement joins TRBV24-1 to TRBJ2-3; D not resolved. Trimming removed 3 bases from V and 6 bases from J, with 9 bases in between. From germline, CDR1 is KGHDR and CDR2 SFDVKD. The CDR3 covers 13 residues. CDR3 in amino acids: CATSDMKGDTQYF. The CDR3 bases are TGTGCCACCAGTGATATGAAAGGGGATACGCAGTATTTT.

The V call is TRBV29-1, the J call TRBJ2-2; the D gene is possibly TRBD1 (6 bases). Looked up from germline, CDR1 is SQVTM and CDR2 is ANQGSEA. The CDR3 length is 13 residues. V was cut by 5 bases and J by 6 bases, with 13 bases left in between. The CDR3 bases are TGCAGCGTTACGGGACAATTTTCCGGGGAGCTGTTTTTT. Translated: CSVTGQFSGELFF.

The rearrangement uses TRBV5-1 and TRBJ2-5; 11 bases line up with TRBD2. Per the germline V gene, CDR1 is SGHRS and CDR2 is YFSETQ. Unmatched junction bases numbered 10, after V lost 0 bases and J lost 3 bases. This CDR3 spans 18 amino acids. The CDR3 DNA follows: TGCGCCAGCAGCTTGGCCTCGGGTAGCGGGGGGGCAAAAGAGACCCAGTACTTC. This sequence encodes CASSLASGSGGAKETQYF.

J is TRBJ2-7 and V is TRBV9; D unresolved. The CDR3 spans 16 residues. Trimming pared 0 bases from V and 0 bases from J, leaving 13 bases between. The germline CDR1 and CDR2 sequences are SGDLS and YYNGEE. CDR3 protein: CASSVVGLVGSYEQYF. The CDR3 nucleotides are TGTGCCAGCAGCGTAGTGGGTCTGGTGGGCTCCTACGAGCAGTACTTC.

J is TRBJ1-5 and V is TRBV7-2, with D uncertain. V was trimmed by 5 bases and J by 7 bases, leaving 9 bases between them. Germline V gives CDR1 SGHTA, CDR2 FQGNSA. The CDR3 consists of 12 residues. For the CDR3, the DNA is TGTGCCAGCAGCATGATCTCCCAGCCCCAGCATTTT. Translated: CASSMISQPQHF.

This sequence joins TRBV18 and TRBJ1-5; TRBD1 matches 7 bases. J was trimmed by 2 bases and V by 4 bases; bases with no gene match: 5. The V gene's germline CDR1 is KGHSH and CDR2 LQKENI. This CDR3 has 15 amino acids. CDR3 nucleotide sequence: TGTGCCAGCTCACGGGAGGGGGCTGGCAATCAGCCCCAGCATTTT. Translating gives CASSREGAGNQPQHF. Full variable domain (rest looked up from reference TRBV18 and TRBJ1-5): NAGVMQNPRHLVRRRGQEARLRCSPMKGHSHVYWYRQLPEEGLKFMVYLQKENIIDESGMPKERFSAEFPKEGPSILRIQQVVRGDSAAYFCASSREGAGNQPQHFGDGTRLSIL.

The chain recombines TRBV18 with TRBJ2-1, with 8 positions matching TRBD2. V trimming: 2 bases; J trimming: 1 base; junction bases outside the gene matches: 4. This CDR3 spans 16 amino acids. Germline-derived CDR1 and CDR2 are KGHSH and LQKENI. This CDR3 is CASSPGPSGSYNEQFF. The CDR3 nucleotides read TGTGCCAGCTCACCAGGTCCTAGCGGGTCCTACAATGAGCAGTTCTTC. Combining the CDR3 with reference TRBV18 and TRBJ2-1 gives the whole variable domain NAGVMQNPRHLVRRRGQEARLRCSPMKGHSHVYWYRQLPEEGLKFMVYLQKENIIDESGMPKERFSAEFPKEGPSILRIQQVVRGDSAAYFCASSPGPSGSYNEQFFGPGTRLTVL.

This chain links TRBV6-2 or TRBV6-3 with TRBJ1-5, with 7 nucleotides matching TRBD1. With 6 bases clipped from V and 6 bases from J, the junction kept 11 bases outside the gene matches. In germline, CDR1 is MNHEY, CDR2 SVGEGT. CDR3 length: 15 amino acids. The CDR3 spells CASSGQADGGQPQHF. The CDR3 region has the DNA TGTGCCAGCAGCGGACAGGCCGATGGTGGTCAGCCCCAGCATTTT.

The V call is TRBV2, the J call TRBJ2-7, with 7 bases identical to TRBD1. The CDR3 extends over 14 amino acids. CDR1 is SNHLY, CDR2 FYNNEI, per germline. The J segment lost 5 bases and the V segment lost 2 bases, leaving 6 bases of the junction unmatched. Here the CDR3 reads CASSEMTGSHEQYF. The CDR3 nucleotides read TGTGCCAGCAGTGAAATGACAGGGTCCCACGAGCAGTACTTC.

This chain connects TRBV6-1 to TRBJ2-1; weak D call: TRBD1 (5 bases). Looked up from germline, CDR1 is MNHNS and CDR2 is SASEGT. The CDR3 runs to 14 residues. V shed 3 bases and J shed 2 bases, with 8 bases lying between them. CDR3 sequence: CASSDREPYNEQFF. The DNA of the CDR3 is TGTGCCAGCAGTGACAGGGAACCCTACAATGAGCAGTTCTTC.

The J gene is TRBJ1-5, the V gene TRBV3-1 (or the pseudogene TRBV3-2); D may be TRBD1 (5 bases). Germline CDR1 is LGHDT and CDR2 is YNNKEL (reference sequence). This CDR3 spans 14 amino acids. V gave up 4 bases and J gave up 1 base, with 8 bases separating them. The CDR3 is CASSRYRSNQPQHF. The DNA of the CDR3 is TGTGCCAGCAGCCGATACAGGAGCAATCAGCCCCAGCATTTT.

The chain recombines TRBV19 with TRBJ1-3, with D perhaps TRBD1 (5 bases). Between the trimmed V and J ends, which lost 8 bases and 4 bases, there was a span of 15 bases. This CDR3 spans 14 amino acids. The germline V gene encodes CDR1 LNHDA and CDR2 SQIVND (reference sequence). The CDR3, as DNA: TGTGCCAGTCGGGACCCCCGGCCGGGAAACACCATATATTTT. As protein: CASRDPRPGNTIYF.

This rearrangement joins TRBV5-4 to TRBJ1-6, with D perhaps matching TRBD1 (5 bases). CDR3 size: 14 residues. Trimming cost V 4 bases and J 7 bases, with 12 bases left between them. Germline lookup yields CDR1 SGHNT and CDR2 YYREEE (reference sequence). The CDR3 DNA reads as TGTGCCAGCAGCCGGTGGGGGGGGAATTCACCCCTCCACTTT. This sequence encodes CASSRWGGNSPLHF.

This chain joins TRBV7-2 and TRBJ1-1; D might be TRBD1 (6 bases). Between the trimmed V and J ends, which lost 0 bases and 0 bases, there was a span of 11 bases. This CDR3 contains 16 residues. Germline CDR1 and CDR2: SGHTA and FQGNSA. The CDR3 bases are TGTGCCAGCAGCTTAGCCGGACAGAGATTGAACACTGAAGCTTTCTTT. Protein: CASSLAGQRLNTEAFF.

This clone was observed once. The rearrangement links TRBV6-2 or TRBV6-3 to TRBJ2-3; D might be TRBD2 (6 bases). The CDR3 consists of 16 residues. CDR1 and CDR2 (germline): MNHEY, SVGEGT. Trimming left V 6 bases short and J 3 bases short, with 19 bases between. The CDR3: CASSRPSGRSTDTQYF. In DNA form, the CDR3 reads TGTGCCAGCAGCCGACCCTCGGGGAGGAGTACAGATACGCAGTATTTT.